The present T cell receptor beta chain was sequenced within a study of shared T cell receptors in the human thymus. Data came from immunoSEQ multiplex PCR; TCRdb stores just in-frame clones and leaves some out. The data contain some 640,000 clones, 70% to 90% of them singletons. J gave up 8 bases and V 0 bases, and 5 bases lay outside the gene matches. Germline-derived CDR1 and CDR2 are SGHRS and YFSETQ. The CDR3 extends over 15 amino acids. This clone was seen just once. Another study also made use of these data, one on human thymus T cells. That investigation notes: Immunologically healthy infants in Finland undergoing congenital heart defect surgery were the donors. In corrective heart surgery, resections were taken, and these provided the thymus tissue. There appeared to be biased usage of V and J genes in thymic and blood repertoires. Highly overlapping thymic repertoires among unrelated individuals were reported in related research.

The sequencing sample was made of thymocytes. The sequence derives from a boy under two years old with a congenital heart defect. The chain couples TRBV5-1 to TRBJ1-2, with 12 positions matching TRBD1. The CDR3 DNA reads as TGCGCCAGCAGCTTGGGAACCGGGACAGGGGGCGGCTACACCTTC. It specifies CASSLGTGTGGGYTF. Combining the CDR3 with reference TRBV5-1 and TRBJ1-2 gives the whole variable domain KAGVTQTPRYLIKTRGQQVTLSCSPISGHRSVSWYQQTPGQGLQFLFEYFSETQRNKGNFPGRFSGRQFSNSRSEMNVSTLELGDSALYLCASSLGTGTGGGYTFGSGTRLTVV.